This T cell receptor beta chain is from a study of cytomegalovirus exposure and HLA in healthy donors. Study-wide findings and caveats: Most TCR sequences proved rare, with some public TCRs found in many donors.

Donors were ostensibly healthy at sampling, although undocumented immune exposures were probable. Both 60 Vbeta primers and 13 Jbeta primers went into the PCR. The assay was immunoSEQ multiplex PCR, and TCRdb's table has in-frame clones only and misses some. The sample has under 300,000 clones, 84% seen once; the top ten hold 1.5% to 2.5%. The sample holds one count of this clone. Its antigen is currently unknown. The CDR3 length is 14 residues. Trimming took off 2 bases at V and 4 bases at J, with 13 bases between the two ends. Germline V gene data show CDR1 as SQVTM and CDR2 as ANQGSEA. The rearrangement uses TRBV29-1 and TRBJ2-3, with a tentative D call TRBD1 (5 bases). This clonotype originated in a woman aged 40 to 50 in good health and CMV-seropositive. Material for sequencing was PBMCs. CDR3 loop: CSVERGRPPDTQYF. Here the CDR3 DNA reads TGCAGCGTTGAAAGGGGCCGTCCGCCAGATACGCAGTATTTT.